These T cell receptor beta chains were read from a single sample in a study of beta chain features in type 1 diabetes. This table comes from immunoSEQ multiplex PCR, and its TCRdb copy is limited to in-frame clones, with some not included. The sample comprises 680,000 or so clones, over 10% of which are singletons, and 0.02% to 0.025% rests with the top ten. Sequencing input: naive CD4+ T cells from blood. These receptors were obtained from a man between 18 and 29 years old with type 1 diabetes. CDR3s include the opening cysteine and the closing phenylalanine or tryptophan. The D gene is left open where the match is weak. Where a row states a size, it is once, few, many or the class of an expanded clone; other rows omit it.

cdr3_aa	cdr3_nt	d_call	j_call	clone_size	v_call
CASSLNSGGQDEQFF	TGTGCCAGCTCGCTTAATAGCGGGGGGCAAGATGAGCAGTTCTTC	TRBD2	TRBJ2-1	NA	TRBV18
CASNRIGGGAADTQYF	TGTGCCAGCAACAGAATTGGCGGGGGGGCCGCAGATACGCAGTATTTT	TRBD2	TRBJ2-3	NA	TRBV27
CASDDGGRYDGYTF	TGTGCCAGCGACGACGGAGGTCGGTACGATGGCTACACCTTC	NA	TRBJ1-2	NA	TRBV7-9
CATVGQGARAFF	TGTGCCACCGTCGGACAGGGGGCCAGGGCTTTCTTT	TRBD1	TRBJ1-1	NA	TRBV25-1
CASSPPASGIYEQYF	TGTGCCAGCAGCCCCCCGGCTAGCGGGATCTACGAGCAGTACTTC	TRBD2	TRBJ2-7	few	TRBV5-4
CASSSGHLSPYEQYF	TGTGCCAGCAGCTCGGGACACCTCTCACCCTACGAGCAGTACTTC	NA	TRBJ2-7	NA	TRBV11-2
CASTTSGVLETQYF	TGTGCCAGCACCACTAGCGGGGTCCTAGAGACCCAGTACTTC	TRBD2	TRBJ2-5	NA	TRBV6-6
CSVEDTYGYTF	TGCAGCGTTGAAGATACCTATGGCTACACCTTC	NA	TRBJ1-2	few	TRBV29-1
CASSPRTQGAVRYGYTF	TGTGCCAGCTCACCAAGAACACAGGGGGCTGTGAGGTATGGCTACACCTTC	TRBD1	TRBJ1-2	few	TRBV18
CASSEYGQASANTGELFF	TGCGCCAGCAGTGAGTACGGGCAGGCGAGCGCGAACACCGGGGAGCTGTTTTTT	NA	TRBJ2-2	NA	TRBV10-1
CASSLRTGGIVRDGYTF	TGTGCCAGCAGTCTACGGACAGGGGGAATTGTTCGTGATGGCTACACCTTC	TRBD1	TRBJ1-2	NA	TRBV2
CAWRLGSWEKLFF	TGTGCCTGGAGGCTGGGGAGTTGGGAAAAACTGTTTTTT	NA	TRBJ1-4	NA	TRBV30
CASRQGTSNQPQHF	TGTGCCAGCAGACAGGGGACGAGCAATCAGCCCCAGCATTTT	TRBD1	TRBJ1-5	NA	TRBV2
CASGSTGDNEQYF	TGTGCCAGCGGATCGACAGGGGACAACGAGCAGTACTTC	TRBD1	TRBJ2-7	few	TRBV6-5
CASRAVGTGNYEQYF	TGTGCCAGCAGGGCGGTGGGGACAGGGAACTACGAGCAGTACTTC	TRBD1	TRBJ2-7	few	TRBV2
CASSFLVSETQYF	TGTGCCAGCAGCTTCCTGGTTTCGGAGACCCAGTACTTC	NA	TRBJ2-5	NA	TRBV7-9
CAISEIAGSYNEQFF	TGTGCCATCAGTGAAATAGCGGGATCCTACAATGAGCAGTTCTTC	TRBD2	TRBJ2-1	NA	TRBV10-3